This T cell receptor beta chain was observed in a study of blood T cell repertoires in COVID-19 (TCRdb year 2020). For the study in its entirety: Collaborator samples came from the United States, Italy and Spain and covered acute and convalescent phases of COVID-19. The prospective study material was composed of cDNA or gDNA derived from T cells, B-cell-depleted T cells, or PBMCs. The dataset comprised deeply sampled blood TCRbeta repertoires from subjects exposed to, actively infected with, or recovered from COVID-19. A freely available public database, intended as a resource for researchers studying the immune response to SARS-CoV-2, is where the repertoires were released. Samples came from the ongoing ImmuneRACE study (first 160 participants) plus 1,254 subjects from 6 global collaborators. Sample metadata almost always included a de-identified subject ID, COVID-19 status, age in years and sex. Where available, HLA class I and class II types were taken from metadata supplied by the sample provider and were not determined by assay-based typing. Here is what the overall study found, with its caveats: The amount of clinical and demographic metadata varied by source and participant and was provided uncurated.

This clone was detected only a few times. The clone's antigen remains unknown. No much larger clone is present one base from it, and per-base qualities are unavailable. The collaborating institutions used their own protocols to collect whole blood in K2EDTA tubes. Collaborator samples were shipped for TCRbeta analysis as frozen whole blood, isolated PBMCs, or DNA extracted from either sample type. TCRbeta CDR3 regions were amplified from genomic DNA by means of the immunoSEQ Assay, a bias-controlled multiplex PCR. Per the original workflow: Within the assay, amplification of reference gene primers was used to estimate how many nucleated cells each sample contained. To quantify the absolute abundance of each unique TCRbeta CDR3 rearrangement, sequence reads were collapsed and filtered. For each sample, productive Simpson clonality was calculated as the square root of Simpson's diversity index across productive rearrangements. This is the immuneACCESS table as TCRdb keeps it, with only in-frame sequences that have V and J called. A part of the clones is gone; compared with another copy, unresolved V genes explain less than half, and the rest is unexplained. The V and J calls and clone size were taken over from that table, and D and trimming were inferred from the DNA. The sample profile shows around 160,000 clones; approximately 90% of them were found once. Less than 2.5% of the sample lies in the top ten.

The TCR originated in a man between 18 and 35 years old with acute or convalescent COVID-19. The sequencing input was peripheral blood.

The CDR3 is CASSLREIGSGNTIYF. The nucleotides read TGCGCCAGCAGCCTTCGTGAGATTGGCTCTGGAAACACCATATATTTT. The chain employs TRBV5-1 and TRBJ1-3, with the identity of the D gene unclear. The cysteine opens and the phenylalanine closes a CDR3 of 16 amino acids. Kept here is only the CDR3 DNA, which spans 48 bases and is read in frame from base 1. CDR1 and CDR2 (SGHRS, YFSETQ) derive from the germline V gene. V was cut back by 4 bases and J by 0 bases, leaving a gap of 14 bases between them.